This entry features one T cell receptor beta chain sequence. Its antigen is not identified. This sample was included in a study of siplizumab effects on memory and regulatory T cells. Study information: Reactions of mixed lymphocytes were paired, with siplizumab at roughly 1 ug/mL or without drug. The study's findings and limits: Solely a minor proportion of alloreactive clones could be assigned to unstimulated subsets. Naive T cells looked more diverse than memory cells and looked like major alloresponse contributors.

The germline gives CDR1 LNHDA, CDR2 SQIVND (reference sequence). CDR3 length: 17 residues. The V and J ends lost 5 bases and 0 bases respectively, with 16 bases between them. The mixed lymphocyte reaction cells were grown together in coculture at 37°C for 5 to 6 days. Only in-frame clones appear in the TCRdb table, and some are missing; sequencing was by immunoSEQ multiplex PCR. The table records over 15,000 clones, under 50% of them present only once. This sequence joins TRBV19 and TRBJ1-4; a possible D gene is TRBD1 (5 bases). This TCR was sampled from a human donor in good health; the cells came from an allogeneic mixed lymphocyte reaction. The sequencing input was CFSE-low (dividing) CD4+ T cells sorted from an allogeneic mixed lymphocyte reaction. The CDR3 nucleotides are TGTGCCAGTAGTTCCCCGGGGGACCCAGCAACTAATGAAAAACTGTTTTTT. This encodes CASSSPGDPATNEKLFF.